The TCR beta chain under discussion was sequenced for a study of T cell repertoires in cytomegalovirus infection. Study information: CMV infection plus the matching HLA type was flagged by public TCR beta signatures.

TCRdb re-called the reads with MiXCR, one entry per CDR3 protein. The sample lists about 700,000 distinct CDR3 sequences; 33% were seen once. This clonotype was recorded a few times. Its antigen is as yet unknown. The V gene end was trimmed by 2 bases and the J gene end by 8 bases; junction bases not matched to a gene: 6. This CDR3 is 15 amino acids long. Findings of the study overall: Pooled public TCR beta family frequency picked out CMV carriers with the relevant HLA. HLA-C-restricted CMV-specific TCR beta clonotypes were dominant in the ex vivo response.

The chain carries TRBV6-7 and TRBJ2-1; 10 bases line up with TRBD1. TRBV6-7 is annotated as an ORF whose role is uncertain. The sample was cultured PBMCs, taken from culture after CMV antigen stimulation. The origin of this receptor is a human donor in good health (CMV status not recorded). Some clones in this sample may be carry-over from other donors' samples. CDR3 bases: TGTGCCAGCAGTTACGAAGGACAGGGGGGGGATGAGCAGTTCTTC. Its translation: CASSYEGQGGDEQFF.